The subject of this entry is one T cell receptor beta chain. Individuals aged 18 to 89 years were recruited from about two dozen US areas. In the 2 weeks before study entry, exposed participants met a COVID-19 case, which was PCR-confirmed or clinician-diagnosed. This sample was taken from a study of blood T cell repertoires in COVID-19. Source study methods: Scientists estimated how many nucleated cells there were by amplifying reference gene primers. Only in-frame clones appear in the TCRdb table, and some are missing; sequencing was by immunoSEQ multiplex PCR. The V and J calls and clone size are taken from that table; D and trimming were inferred from the DNA. The data show 200,000 or so clones, with approximately 83% seen just once and 4.8% held by the top ten. Germline values: CDR1 SGHRS, CDR2 YFSETQ. The CDR3 has 15 residues. After removal of 2 bases from V and 2 bases from J, the junction contained 4 bases not matched to a gene.

The source of this sequence is a woman aged 45-60 years who had been exposed to COVID-19. The specimen was PBMCs or T cells enriched from blood (not recorded which). The J gene is TRBJ2-5, the V gene TRBV5-1; 9 positions agree with TRBD1. CDR3 loop: CASSFGTGNQETQYF. The CDR3 region has the DNA TGCGCCAGCAGCTTCGGGACAGGGAATCAAGAGACCCAGTACTTC.